This is a list of T cell receptor beta chains from one sample in a study of early T cells in non-severe SARS-CoV-2 infection. TCRdb re-called the 5' RACE reads with MiXCR, one entry per CDR3 protein. The repertoire holds 75,000 to 80,000 distinct CDR3 sequences, with more than 9% as singletons. Sequencing was carried out using whole blood. These receptors were collected from an adult who was a healthcare worker with PCR-confirmed SARS-CoV-2 infection or an uninfected control (not recorded which). The CDR3 runs from the conserved cysteine through the conserved F or W. Fields, in order: CDR3 length, clone size, D gene, J gene, V gene, CDR3 protein, CDR3 DNA. D genes are given only for firm matches. Where a row states a size, it is once, few, many or the class of an expanded clone; other rows omit it.

length: 12
size: few
D: NA
J: TRBJ1-1
V: TRBV12-3/TRBV12-4
CDR3: CASSFTSYGAFF
DNA: TGTGCCAGCAGTTTTACTTCCTACGGGGCTTTCTTT

length: 15
size: many
D: TRBD1
J: TRBJ1-6
V: TRBV5-4
CDR3: CASSLGQGATSPLHF
DNA: TGTGCCAGCAGCTTGGGACAGGGCGCTACCTCACCCCTCCACTTT

length: 12
size: many
D: NA
J: TRBJ2-2
V: TRBV6-5
CDR3: CATSQETGELFF
DNA: TGTGCCACCAGCCAGGAGACCGGGGAGCTGTTTTTT

length: 13
size: few
D: NA
J: TRBJ2-1
V: TRBV20-1
CDR3: CSASGGSYNEQFF
DNA: TGCAGTGCTAGCGGGGGCTCCTACAATGAGCAGTTCTTC

length: 14
size: few
D: TRBD2
J: TRBJ2-1
V: TRBV12-3/TRBV12-4
CDR3: CASGRTSGSSLEFF
DNA: TGTGCCAGCGGGCGGACTAGCGGGAGTTCCCTGGAATTCTTC

length: 14
size: NA
D: TRBD1
J: TRBJ2-7
V: TRBV7-2
CDR3: CASSSRTGRYEQYF
DNA: TGTGCCAGCAGCTCCCGGACAGGACGCTACGAGCAGTACTTC

length: 15
size: NA
D: NA
J: TRBJ2-5
V: TRBV19
CDR3: CASSMGQHGGETQYF
DNA: TGTGCCAGTAGTATGGGTCAGCATGGAGGGGAGACCCAGTACTTC

length: 16
size: NA
D: NA
J: TRBJ2-1
V: TRBV27
CDR3: CASSPSTGTRINEQFF
DNA: TGTGCCAGCAGTCCCTCGACCGGGACCCGCATCAATGAGCAGTTCTTC

length: 12
size: many
D: NA
J: TRBJ2-5
V: TRBV7-2
CDR3: CASSRPAETQYF
DNA: TGTGCCAGCAGCCGACCAGCGGAGACCCAGTACTTC

length: 14
size: NA
D: NA
J: TRBJ2-3
V: TRBV11-2
CDR3: CASSSPRGLTTQYF
DNA: TGTGCCAGCAGCTCCCCCCGGGGTCTAACTACGCAGTATTTT

length: 12
size: many
D: NA
J: TRBJ2-7
V: TRBV12-3/TRBV12-4
CDR3: CASSLGFNEQYF
DNA: TGTGCCAGCAGTTTGGGATTCAACGAGCAGTACTTC

length: 14
size: NA
D: NA
J: TRBJ2-1
V: TRBV10-1
CDR3: CASSHGLTRSEQFF
DNA: TGCGCCAGCAGTCACGGACTTACCAGGAGTGAGCAGTTCTTC

length: 16
size: many
D: NA
J: TRBJ1-4
V: TRBV7-9
CDR3: CASSPSGRRANEKLFF
DNA: TGTGCCAGCAGCCCATCGGGACGGAGGGCTAATGAAAAACTGTTTTTT

length: 17
size: few
D: TRBD2
J: TRBJ2-1
V: TRBV11-2
CDR3: CASSLIRRTSGSGEQFF
DNA: TGTGCCAGCAGCCTAATTCGCCGGACTAGCGGGAGTGGTGAGCAGTTCTTC

length: 15
size: many
D: NA
J: TRBJ2-7
V: TRBV4-2
CDR3: CASSQEGSSTYEQYF
DNA: TGTGCCAGCAGCCAAGAAGGGTCCTCTACCTACGAGCAGTACTTC

length: 18
size: many
D: NA
J: TRBJ1-5
V: TRBV10-3
CDR3: CAISPSPGQGRVDQPQHF
DNA: TGTGCCATCAGTCCCTCGCCGGGGCAGGGTAGGGTAGATCAGCCCCAGCATTTT

length: 17
size: many
D: TRBD2
J: TRBJ2-1
V: TRBV5-6
CDR3: CASSLMVAGGMRNEQFF
DNA: TGTGCCAGCAGCTTGATGGTGGCGGGAGGTATGCGGAATGAGCAGTTCTTC

length: 11
size: few
D: NA
J: TRBJ2-1
V: TRBV6-5
CDR3: CASRTGWGQFF
DNA: TGTGCCAGCAGGACAGGATGGGGGCAGTTCTTC

length: 17
size: many
D: TRBD2
J: TRBJ2-7
V: TRBV7-2
CDR3: CASSRSLVAGAHYEQYF
DNA: TGTGCCAGCAGCCGGAGCCTGGTAGCGGGAGCCCACTACGAGCAGTACTTC

length: 14
size: few
D: NA
J: TRBJ2-1
V: TRBV11-2
CDR3: CASSLDPGTSGQFF
DNA: TGTGCCAGCAGCTTAGATCCCGGGACCTCGGGGCAGTTCTTC

length: 13
size: many
D: NA
J: TRBJ1-1
V: TRBV7-6
CDR3: CASSSGAAGEAFF
DNA: TGTGCCAGCAGCTCCGGGGCGGCCGGGGAAGCTTTCTTT

length: 14
size: many
D: TRBD1
J: TRBJ1-2
V: TRBV10-3
CDR3: CAIKGTDPNYGYTF
DNA: TGTGCCATCAAAGGGACAGACCCTAACTATGGCTACACCTTC

length: 15
size: many
D: NA
J: TRBJ2-7
V: TRBV5-1
CDR3: CASSLGTSKTYEQYF
DNA: TGCGCCAGCAGCTTGGGCACCTCTAAAACCTACGAGCAGTACTTC

length: 15
size: many
D: NA
J: TRBJ1-4
V: TRBV6-5
CDR3: CASSPRDLPTGKLFF
DNA: TGTGCCAGCAGTCCCAGGGACCTACCTACTGGGAAACTGTTTTTT

length: 14
size: many
D: NA
J: TRBJ2-7
V: TRBV20-1
CDR3: CSASSSEQGYEQYF
DNA: TGCAGTGCTAGTTCCTCGGAACAGGGCTACGAGCAGTACTTC

length: 15
size: many
D: TRBD2
J: TRBJ2-7
V: TRBV5-1
CDR3: CASRVNAGGGHEQYF
DNA: TGCGCCAGCCGAGTAAATGCGGGAGGGGGCCACGAGCAGTACTTC

length: 13
size: many
D: TRBD2
J: TRBJ2-1
V: TRBV14
CDR3: CASSSWTSSEQFF
DNA: TGTGCCAGCAGCTCCTGGACTAGCTCTGAGCAGTTCTTC

length: 15
size: NA
D: TRBD1
J: TRBJ2-5
V: TRBV18
CDR3: CASSSRQGVGETQYF
DNA: TGTGCCAGCTCAAGTAGACAGGGAGTAGGAGAGACCCAGTACTTC

length: 14
size: NA
D: NA
J: TRBJ2-3
V: TRBV11-1
CDR3: CASSPQVEGDTQYF
DNA: TGTGCCAGCAGCCCACAGGTGGAGGGAGATACGCAGTATTTT

length: 13
size: NA
D: NA
J: TRBJ2-3
V: TRBV30
CDR3: CAWRVVVTDTQYF
DNA: TGTGCCTGGCGAGTCGTCGTCACAGATACGCAGTATTTT

length: 13
size: many
D: NA
J: TRBJ1-5
V: TRBV14
CDR3: CASSQDQWQPQHF
DNA: TGTGCCAGCAGCCAAGATCAGTGGCAGCCCCAGCATTTT

length: 15
size: NA
D: NA
J: TRBJ2-3
V: TRBV28
CDR3: CASSLGRASTDTQYF
DNA: TGTGCCAGCAGTTTAGGACGGGCTAGCACAGATACGCAGTATTTT

length: 14
size: many
D: NA
J: TRBJ2-7
V: TRBV6-6
CDR3: CASSPQTMSGEQYF
DNA: TGTGCCAGCAGTCCGCAAACAATGTCTGGCGAGCAGTACTTC

length: 13
size: many
D: TRBD2
J: TRBJ2-1
V: TRBV7-6
CDR3: CASSLGTSGGQFF
DNA: TGTGCCAGCAGCTTAGGGACTAGCGGGGGGCAGTTCTTC

length: 13
size: few
D: NA
J: TRBJ2-5
V: TRBV5-1
CDR3: CASSLLHGETQYF
DNA: TGCGCCAGCAGCTTGTTACACGGCGAGACCCAGTACTTC